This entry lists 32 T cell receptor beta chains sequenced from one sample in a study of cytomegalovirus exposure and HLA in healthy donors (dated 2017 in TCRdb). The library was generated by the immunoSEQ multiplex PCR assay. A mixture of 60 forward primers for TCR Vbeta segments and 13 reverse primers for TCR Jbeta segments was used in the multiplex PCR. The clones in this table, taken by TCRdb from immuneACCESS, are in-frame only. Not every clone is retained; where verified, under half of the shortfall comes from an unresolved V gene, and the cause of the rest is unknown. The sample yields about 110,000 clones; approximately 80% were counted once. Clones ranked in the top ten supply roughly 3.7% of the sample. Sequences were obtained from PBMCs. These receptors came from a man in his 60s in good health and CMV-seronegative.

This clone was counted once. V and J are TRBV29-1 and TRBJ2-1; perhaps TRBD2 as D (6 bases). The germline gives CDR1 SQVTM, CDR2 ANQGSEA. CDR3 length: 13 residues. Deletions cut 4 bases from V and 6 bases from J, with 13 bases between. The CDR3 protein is CSVVRGKFNEQFF. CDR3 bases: TGCAGCGTTGTCCGGGGGAAGTTCAATGAGCAGTTCTTC.

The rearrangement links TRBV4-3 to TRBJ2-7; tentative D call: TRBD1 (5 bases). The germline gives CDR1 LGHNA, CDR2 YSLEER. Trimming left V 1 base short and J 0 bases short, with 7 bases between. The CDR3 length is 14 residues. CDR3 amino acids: CASSQGGSSYEQYF. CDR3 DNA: TGCGCCAGCAGCCAAGGGGGCAGCTCCTACGAGCAGTACTTC.

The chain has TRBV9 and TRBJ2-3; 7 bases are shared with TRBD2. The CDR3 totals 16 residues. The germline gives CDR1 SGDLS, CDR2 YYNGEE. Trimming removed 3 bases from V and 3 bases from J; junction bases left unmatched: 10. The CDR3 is CASSEWGTTVTDTQYF. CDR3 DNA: TGTGCCAGCAGCGAGTGGGGGACTACTGTTACAGATACGCAGTATTTT.

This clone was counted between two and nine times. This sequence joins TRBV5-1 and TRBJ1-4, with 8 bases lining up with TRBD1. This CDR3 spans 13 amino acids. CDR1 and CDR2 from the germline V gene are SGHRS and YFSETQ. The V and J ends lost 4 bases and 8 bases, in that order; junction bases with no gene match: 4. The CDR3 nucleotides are TGCGCCAGCAGCCCAGGGGGCGGCGAAAAACTGTTTTTT. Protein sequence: CASSPGGGEKLFF.

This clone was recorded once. In DNA form, the CDR3 reads TGCGCCAGCAGCCGGGCCGCGACAGGGGGGGTAGATACGCAGTATTTT. This gives the protein CASSRAATGGVDTQYF. The chain carries TRBV4-3 and TRBJ2-3, with TRBD1 matching over 9 bases. The V gene end was trimmed by 4 bases and the J gene end by 5 bases; junction bases not matched to a gene: 10. In germline, CDR1 is LGHNA, CDR2 YSLEER. The CDR3 sequence is 16 residues long.

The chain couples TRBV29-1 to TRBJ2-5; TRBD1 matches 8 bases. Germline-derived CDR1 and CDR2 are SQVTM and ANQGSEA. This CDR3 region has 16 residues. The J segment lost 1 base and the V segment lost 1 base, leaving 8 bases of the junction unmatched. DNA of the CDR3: TGCAGCGTTGAAGGGGGACAGGCAACCTTCCAAGAGACCCAGTACTTC. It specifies CSVEGGQATFQETQYF.

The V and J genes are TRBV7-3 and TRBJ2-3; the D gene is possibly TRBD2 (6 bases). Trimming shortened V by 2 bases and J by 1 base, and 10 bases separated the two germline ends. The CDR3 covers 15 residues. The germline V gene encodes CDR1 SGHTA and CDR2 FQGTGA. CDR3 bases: TGTGCCAGCAGCTTAGGAGCTAGCGGCACAGATACGCAGTATTTT. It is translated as CASSLGASGTDTQYF.

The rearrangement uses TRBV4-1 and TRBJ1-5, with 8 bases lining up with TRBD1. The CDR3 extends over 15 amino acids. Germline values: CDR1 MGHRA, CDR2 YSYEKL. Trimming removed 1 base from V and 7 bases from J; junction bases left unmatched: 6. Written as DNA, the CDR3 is TGCGCCAGCAGCCAAGGTGGACAGGGCAGCCAGCCCCAGCATTTT. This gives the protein CASSQGGQGSQPQHF.

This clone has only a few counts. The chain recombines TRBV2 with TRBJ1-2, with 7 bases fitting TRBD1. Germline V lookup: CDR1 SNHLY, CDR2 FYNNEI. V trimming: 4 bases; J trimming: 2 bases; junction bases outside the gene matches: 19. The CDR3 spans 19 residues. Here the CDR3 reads CASSVDGGWTGRGNYGYTF. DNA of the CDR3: TGTGCCAGCAGTGTGGATGGGGGGTGGACAGGTCGGGGAAACTATGGCTACACCTTC.

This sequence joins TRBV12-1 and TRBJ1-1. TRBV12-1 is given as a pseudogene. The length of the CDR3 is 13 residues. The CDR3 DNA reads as TGTGCCAGCAGCTTTCCGTGGAGCCGTTTAGCTTTCTTT. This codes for CASSFPWSRLAFF.

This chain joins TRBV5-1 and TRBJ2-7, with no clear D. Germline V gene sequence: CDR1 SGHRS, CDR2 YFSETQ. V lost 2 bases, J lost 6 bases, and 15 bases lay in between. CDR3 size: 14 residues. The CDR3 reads CASSLDLAATEQYF. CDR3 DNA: TGCGCCAGCAGCTTAGACCTCGCGGCCACCGAGCAGTACTTC. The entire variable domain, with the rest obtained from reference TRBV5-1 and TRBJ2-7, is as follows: KAGVTQTPRYLIKTRGQQVTLSCSPISGHRSVSWYQQTPGQGLQFLFEYFSETQRNKGNFPGRFSGRQFSNSRSEMNVSTLELGDSALYLCASSLDLAATEQYFGPGTRLTVT.

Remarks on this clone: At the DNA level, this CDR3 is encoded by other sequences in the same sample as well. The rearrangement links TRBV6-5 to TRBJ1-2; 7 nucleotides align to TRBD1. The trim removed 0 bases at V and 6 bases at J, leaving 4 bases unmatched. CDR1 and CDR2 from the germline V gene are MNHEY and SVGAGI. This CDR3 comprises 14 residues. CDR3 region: CASSYSTRGNGYTF. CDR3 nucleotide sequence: TGTGCCAGCAGTTACTCGACCAGGGGGAATGGCTACACCTTC.

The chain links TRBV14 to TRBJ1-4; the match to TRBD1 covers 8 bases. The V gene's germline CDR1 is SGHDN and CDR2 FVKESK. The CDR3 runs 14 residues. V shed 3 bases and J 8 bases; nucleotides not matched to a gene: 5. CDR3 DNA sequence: TGTGCCAGCAGCCACCAGGGGGCAAGGGAAAAACTGTTTTTT. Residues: CASSHQGAREKLFF.

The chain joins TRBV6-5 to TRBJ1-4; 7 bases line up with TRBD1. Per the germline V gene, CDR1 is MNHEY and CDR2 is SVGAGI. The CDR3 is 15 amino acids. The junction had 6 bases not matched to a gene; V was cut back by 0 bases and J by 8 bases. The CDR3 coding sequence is TGTGCCAGCAGTTACTCTACAGGGGTCGGAGAAAAACTGTTTTTT. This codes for CASSYSTGVGEKLFF.

The chain's CDR3 is CAISEPVDRAQETQYF. In DNA, the CDR3 is TGTGCCATCAGTGAGCCAGTGGACAGGGCCCAAGAGACCCAGTACTTC. The chain carries TRBV10-3 and TRBJ2-5; 8 bases are a match to TRBD1. V was clipped by 2 bases and J by 1 base; unmatched bases: 6. Germline V CDR1 and CDR2: ENHRY, SYGVKD. The CDR3 length is 16 residues.

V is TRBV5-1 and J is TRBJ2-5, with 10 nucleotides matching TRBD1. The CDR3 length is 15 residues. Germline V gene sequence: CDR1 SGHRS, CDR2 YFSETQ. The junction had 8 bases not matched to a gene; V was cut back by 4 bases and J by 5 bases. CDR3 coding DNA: TGCGCCAGCAGCAGGACAGGGGGTATAGGTGAGACCCAGTACTTC. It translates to CASSRTGGIGETQYF.

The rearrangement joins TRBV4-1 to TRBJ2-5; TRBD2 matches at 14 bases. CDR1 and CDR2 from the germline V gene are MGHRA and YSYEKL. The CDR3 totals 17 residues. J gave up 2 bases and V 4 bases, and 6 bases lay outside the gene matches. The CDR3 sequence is CASSRRGTSGGQETQYF. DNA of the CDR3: TGCGCCAGCAGCCGGAGGGGGACTAGCGGGGGACAAGAGACCCAGTACTTC.

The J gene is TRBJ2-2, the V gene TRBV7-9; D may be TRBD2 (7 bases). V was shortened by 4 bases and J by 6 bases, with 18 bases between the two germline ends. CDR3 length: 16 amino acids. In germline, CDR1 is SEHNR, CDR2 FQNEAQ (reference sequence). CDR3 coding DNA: TGTGCCAGCAGCTGGGAGGCGGGGGCCAACCCCGGGGAGCTGTTTTTT. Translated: CASSWEAGANPGELFF.

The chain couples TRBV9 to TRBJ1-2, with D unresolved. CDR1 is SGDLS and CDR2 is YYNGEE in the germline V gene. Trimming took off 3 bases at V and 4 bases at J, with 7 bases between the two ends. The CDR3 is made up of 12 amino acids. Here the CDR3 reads CASSAEAYGYTF. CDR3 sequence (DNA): TGTGCCAGCAGCGCAGAGGCCTATGGCTACACCTTC.

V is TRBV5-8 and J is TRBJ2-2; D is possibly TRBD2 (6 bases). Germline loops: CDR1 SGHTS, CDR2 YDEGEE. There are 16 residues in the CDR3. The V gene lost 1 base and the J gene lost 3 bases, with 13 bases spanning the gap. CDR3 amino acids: CASSLYRGGDTGELFF. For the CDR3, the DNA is TGTGCCAGCAGCTTGTATAGGGGAGGCGACACCGGGGAGCTGTTTTTT.

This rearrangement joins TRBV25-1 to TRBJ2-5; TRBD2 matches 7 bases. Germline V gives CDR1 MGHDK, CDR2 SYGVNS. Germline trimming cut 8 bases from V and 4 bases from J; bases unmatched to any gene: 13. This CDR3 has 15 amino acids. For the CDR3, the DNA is TGTGCCAGCCAAGGGAGCGGGGCAGGTCGAGAGACCCAGTACTTC. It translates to CASQGSGAGRETQYF. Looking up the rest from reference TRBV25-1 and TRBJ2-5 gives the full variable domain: EADIYQTPRYLVIGTGKKITLECSQTMGHDKMYWYQQDPGMELHLIHYSYGVNSTEKGDLSSESTVSRIRTEHFPLTLESARPSHTSQYLCASQGSGAGRETQYFGPGTRLLVL.

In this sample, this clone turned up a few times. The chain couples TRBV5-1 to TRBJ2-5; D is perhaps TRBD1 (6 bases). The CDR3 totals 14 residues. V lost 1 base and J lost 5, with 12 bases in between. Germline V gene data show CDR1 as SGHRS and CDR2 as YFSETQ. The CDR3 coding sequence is TGCGCCAGCAGCTTGCAAGGGGGAAGCGAGACCCAGTACTTC. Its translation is CASSLQGGSETQYF.

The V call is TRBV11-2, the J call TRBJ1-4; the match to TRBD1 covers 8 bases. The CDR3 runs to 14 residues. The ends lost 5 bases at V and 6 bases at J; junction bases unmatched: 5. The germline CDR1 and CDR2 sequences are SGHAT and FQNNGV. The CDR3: CASSQDREDEKLFF. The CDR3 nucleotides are TGTGCCAGCAGCCAGGACAGGGAGGATGAAAAACTGTTTTTT.

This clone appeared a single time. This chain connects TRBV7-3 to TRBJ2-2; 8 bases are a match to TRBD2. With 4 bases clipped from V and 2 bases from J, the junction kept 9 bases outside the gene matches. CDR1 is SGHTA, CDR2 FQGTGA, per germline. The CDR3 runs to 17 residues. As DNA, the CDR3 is TGTGCCAGCAGCTCGGAAAGCGGGGGCCTAAACACCGGGGAGCTGTTTTTT. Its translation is CASSSESGGLNTGELFF. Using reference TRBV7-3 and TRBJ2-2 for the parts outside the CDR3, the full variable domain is GAGVSQTPSNKVTEKGKYVELRCDPISGHTALYWYRQSLGQGPEFLIYFQGTGAADDSGLPNDRFFAVRPEGSVSTLKIQRTERGDSAVYLCASSSESGGLNTGELFFGEGSRLTVL.

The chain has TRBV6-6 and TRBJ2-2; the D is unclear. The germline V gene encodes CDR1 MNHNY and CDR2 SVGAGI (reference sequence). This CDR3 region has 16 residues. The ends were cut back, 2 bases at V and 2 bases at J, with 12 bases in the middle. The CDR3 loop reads CASSYPTTVNTGELFF. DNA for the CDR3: TGTGCCAGCAGTTACCCCACCACAGTCAACACCGGGGAGCTGTTTTTT.

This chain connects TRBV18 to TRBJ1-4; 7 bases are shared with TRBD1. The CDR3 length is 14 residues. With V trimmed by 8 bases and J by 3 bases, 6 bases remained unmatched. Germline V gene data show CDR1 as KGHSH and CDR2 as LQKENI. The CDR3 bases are TGTGCCAGCAAATGGGACAGAGCTAATGAAAAACTGTTTTTT. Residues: CASKWDRANEKLFF.

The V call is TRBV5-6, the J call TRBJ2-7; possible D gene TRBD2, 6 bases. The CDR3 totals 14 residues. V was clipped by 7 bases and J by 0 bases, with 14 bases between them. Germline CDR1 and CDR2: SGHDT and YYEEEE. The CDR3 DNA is TGTGCCAGCCAACTAGCAGCAAACTCCTACGAGCAGTACGTC. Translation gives CASQLAANSYEQYV.

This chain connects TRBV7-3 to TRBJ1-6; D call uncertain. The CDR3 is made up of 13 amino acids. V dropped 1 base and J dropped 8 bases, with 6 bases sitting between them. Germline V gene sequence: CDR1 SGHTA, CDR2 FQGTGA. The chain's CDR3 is CASSLNSYSPLHF. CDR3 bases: TGTGCCAGCAGCTTAAATAGCTATTCACCCCTCCACTTT. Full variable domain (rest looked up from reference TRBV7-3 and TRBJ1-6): GAGVSQTPSNKVTEKGKYVELRCDPISGHTALYWYRQSLGQGPEFLIYFQGTGAADDSGLPNDRFFAVRPEGSVSTLKIQRTERGDSAVYLCASSLNSYSPLHFGNGTRLTVT.

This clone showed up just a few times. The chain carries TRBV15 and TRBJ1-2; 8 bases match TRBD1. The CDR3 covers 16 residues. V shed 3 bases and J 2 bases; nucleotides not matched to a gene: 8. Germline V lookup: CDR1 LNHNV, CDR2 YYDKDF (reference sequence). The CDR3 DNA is TGTGCCACCAGCAGGGGAACAGGGGGTGCCAACTATGGCTACACCTTC. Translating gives CATSRGTGGANYGYTF.

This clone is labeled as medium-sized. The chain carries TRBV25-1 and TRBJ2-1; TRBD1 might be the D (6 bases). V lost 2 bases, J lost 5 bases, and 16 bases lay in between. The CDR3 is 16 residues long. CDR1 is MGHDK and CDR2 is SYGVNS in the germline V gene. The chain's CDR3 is CASSEPKTGKHNEQFF. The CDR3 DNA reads TGTGCCAGCAGTGAACCAAAAACAGGGAAGCACAATGAGCAGTTCTTC.

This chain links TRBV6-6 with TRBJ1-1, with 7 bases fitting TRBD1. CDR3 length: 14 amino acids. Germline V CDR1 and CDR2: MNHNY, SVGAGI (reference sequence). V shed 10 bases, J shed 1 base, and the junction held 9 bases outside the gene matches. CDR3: CATSGDRKNTEAFF. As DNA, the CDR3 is TGTGCCACCTCAGGGGACAGAAAGAACACTGAAGCTTTCTTT.

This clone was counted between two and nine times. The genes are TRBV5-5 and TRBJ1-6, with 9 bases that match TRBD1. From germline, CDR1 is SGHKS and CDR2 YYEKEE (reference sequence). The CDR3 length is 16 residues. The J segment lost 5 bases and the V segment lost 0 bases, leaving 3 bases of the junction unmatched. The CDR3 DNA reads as TGTGCCAGCAGCTTGGGGGACAGGGCTAATAATTCACCCCTCCACTTT. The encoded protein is CASSLGDRANNSPLHF.